A single sample is the source of the 3 T cell receptor beta chains below, sequenced in a study of early T cells in non-severe SARS-CoV-2 infection. TCRdb redid the calling of the 5' RACE reads with MiXCR, one entry per CDR3 protein. The data show approximately 74,000 distinct CDR3 sequences, roughly 13% seen once. The sequencing sample was made of whole blood. The receptors come from an adult who was a healthcare worker with PCR-confirmed SARS-CoV-2 infection or an uninfected control (not recorded which).

The CDR3: CASRINTEAFF. The CDR3 bases are TGTGCCAGCAGAATTAACACTGAAGCTTTCTTT. This chain uses TRBV28 with TRBJ1-1; D is unclear. This CDR3 contains 11 residues. The germline V gene has CDR1 MDHEN and CDR2 SYDVKM. Trimming shortened V by 6 bases and J by 2 bases, and 4 bases separated the two germline ends.

V is TRBV5-1 and J is TRBJ2-7; possible D gene TRBD2, 6 bases. V was trimmed by 5 bases and J by 2 bases, leaving 11 bases between them. There are 13 residues in the CDR3. CDR1 is SGHRS and CDR2 is YFSETQ in the germline V gene. The CDR3 sequence is CASSSAGTYEQYF. The CDR3 nucleotides read TGCGCCAGCAGTTCGGCGGGGACCTACGAGCAGTACTTC.

The chain recombines TRBV9 with TRBJ2-3; D not certain. The germline gives CDR1 SGDLS, CDR2 YYNGEE. The V end was cut by 0 bases, the J end by 3 bases, with 11 bases between. CDR3 length equals 15 residues. The CDR3 reads CASSVVEVGTDTQYF. CDR3 nucleotides: TGTGCCAGCAGCGTAGTTGAAGTTGGAACAGATACGCAGTATTTT.